A selection of T cell receptor beta chains follows, all from one sample in a study of T cell responses to AZD1222 COVID-19 vaccine. The table came from immunoSEQ multiplex PCR; TCRdb's copy has only in-frame clones and leaves some out. Of some 190,000 clones in the sample, approximately 90% were seen once. This material consisted of peripheral blood, taken 28 days after the second AZD1222 dose. The receptor source for this set is an adult who received the AZD1222 COVID-19 vaccine. CDR3s include the opening cysteine and the closing phenylalanine or tryptophan. The D gene is left open where the match is weak. Rows give clone size only sometimes, using once, few, many, or a class for an expanded clone.

length | D | J | size | V | DNA | CDR3
14 | . | TRBJ1-5 | . | TRBV19 | TGTGCCAGTAGTATTGGCGCGGGGAATCAGCCCCAGCATTTT | CASSIGAGNQPQHF
14 | TRBD1 | TRBJ1-1 | . | TRBV2 | TGTGCCAGCAAATTGGGACAGGCGAACACTGAAGCTTTCTTT | CASKLGQANTEAFF
16 | . | TRBJ1-1 | few | TRBV5-1 | TGCGCCAGCAGCTTGATGGGTGGTGGGTCGAGAACTGAAGCTTTCTTT | CASSLMGGGSRTEAFF
13 | TRBD1 | TRBJ1-1 | . | TRBV2 | TGTGCCAGCAGGGCGTACCTACAGGGGGAAGCTTTCTTT | CASRAYLQGEAFF
15 | . | TRBJ2-1 | . | TRBV5-1 | TGCGCCAGCAGCCTTACAGGGAGCTCCTACAATGAGCAGTTCTTC | CASSLTGSSYNEQFF
14 | . | TRBJ2-2 | . | TRBV2 | TGTGCCAGCAAAAACAGGGTGGGCACCGGGGAGCTGTTTTTT | CASKNRVGTGELFF
15 | . | TRBJ1-6 | . | TRBV5-1 | TGCGCCAGCAGCTTGGATCCGGGCCTCCGGTCACCCCTCCACTTT | CASSLDPGLRSPLHF
13 | TRBD1 | TRBJ2-1 | . | TRBV29-1 | TGCAGCGGCTACAGGGGCCTTTACAATGAGCAGTTCTTC | CSGYRGLYNEQFF
15 | . | TRBJ2-1 | . | TRBV18 | TGTGCCAGCTCACCAGAGGGAGAAGCCTACAATGAGCAGTTCTTC | CASSPEGEAYNEQFF
15 | . | TRBJ2-1 | few | TRBV7-8 | TGTGCCAGCAGCTTAGATGGTGCCTCCTACAATGAGCAGTTCTTC | CASSLDGASYNEQFF
14 | . | TRBJ1-5 | . | TRBV5-6 | TGTGCCAGCAGCTTCAGACAGAGCAATCAGCCCCAGCATTTT | CASSFRQSNQPQHF
15 | TRBD2 | TRBJ2-1 | . | TRBV7-8 | TGTGCCAGCAGCTCGGGACTAGCGGGAGTCAATGAGCAGTTCTTC | CASSSGLAGVNEQFF
13 | . | TRBJ2-3 | . | TRBV15 | TGTGCCACCAGTCTGCGGGGTTTCGATACGCAGTATTTT | CATSLRGFDTQYF
14 | . | TRBJ1-2 | . | TRBV5-6 | TGTGCCAGCAGCTTGATAGGACAGTCTGGTGGCTACACCTTC | CASSLIGQSGGYTF
13 | . | TRBJ2-3 | . | TRBV4-1 | TGCGCCAGCAGCCAGGCCGGTCGAAATACGCAGTATTTT | CASSQAGRNTQYF
13 | . | TRBJ2-2 | once | TRBV6-5 | TGTGCCAGCACCCTAACGGGGAACGGGGAGCTGTTTTTT | CASTLTGNGELFF
14 | . | TRBJ2-7 | . | TRBV2 | TGTGCCAGCAGCGTAGAGGGCCGCCGCTACGAGCAGTACTTC | CASSVEGRRYEQYF
15 | TRBD1 | TRBJ1-1 | . | TRBV11-2 | TGTGCCAGCAGCTGGGGGCGAGGGGGCAACTCTGAAGCTTTCTTT | CASSWGRGGNSEAFF
14 | . | TRBJ1-6 | . | TRBV5-1 | TGCGCCAGCAGCTTGGGGGGAGAGGGCACACCCCTCCACTTT | CASSLGGEGTPLHF
15 | TRBD2 | TRBJ2-7 | . | TRBV7-2 | TGTGCCAGCAGGTCGCTGGGGACTAGCTCCTACGAGCAGTACTTC | CASRSLGTSSYEQYF
16 | . | TRBJ1-3 | . | TRBV5-4 | TGTGCCAGCAGCCCGGACGGAGGGGCCGGCAGTGGGACCATATATTTT | CASSPDGGAGSGTIYF
17 | TRBD1 | TRBJ1-2 | . | TRBV19 | TGTGCCAGTAGTGCCGACCCTGGACAGGGGCCTAACTATGGCTACACCTTC | CASSADPGQGPNYGYTF
13 | . | TRBJ2-1 | . | TRBV6-6 | TGTGCCAGCAGGCGGACCTCCTACAATGAGCAGTTCTTC | CASRRTSYNEQFF
16 | . | TRBJ1-6 | . | TRBV5-1 | TGCGCCAGCAGCTTGGGCGGCAGCGGGTCAGATTCACCCCTCCACTTT | CASSLGGSGSDSPLHF
14 | . | TRBJ1-2 | few | TRBV27 | TGTGCCAGCAGTTTTGGAGGGGACCTCTATGGCTACACCTTC | CASSFGGDLYGYTF
16 | . | TRBJ1-6 | . | TRBV14 | TGTGCCAGCAGCCATTTGCCTCCAGGGTCGCAATCACCCCTCCACTTT | CASSHLPPGSQSPLHF
15 | TRBD2 | TRBJ2-1 | . | TRBV2 | TGTGCCAGCAACCCTAGCGGGAGTAGGAACAATGAGCAGTTCTTC | CASNPSGSRNNEQFF
13 | . | TRBJ2-7 | once | TRBV4-1 | TGCGCCAGCAGCCAAGAACTTCCGTACGAGCAGTACTTC | CASSQELPYEQYF
14 | . | TRBJ2-7 | . | TRBV4-1 | TGCGCCAGCAGCCAGCTGGGGGAATCCTACGAGCAGTACTTC | CASSQLGESYEQYF
13 | TRBD1 | TRBJ1-5 | . | TRBV7-8 | TGTGCCAGCAGCCCCCGACAGGGAGGGGCCCAGCATTTT | CASSPRQGGAQHF
11 | TRBD1 | TRBJ1-1 | once | TRBV7-9 | TGTGCCAGCAGCCCCGGACAGGTAGCTTTCTTT | CASSPGQVAFF
15 | . | TRBJ1-2 | . | TRBV5-4 | TGTGCCAGCAGCTTCGAGGGTGGAGGGGCGCGGGGCTACACCTTC | CASSFEGGGARGYTF
17 | . | TRBJ1-1 | . | TRBV7-9 | TGTGCCAGCAGCTTAGCGGAGGTCACGAGGTTGGTCACTGAAGCTTTCTTT | CASSLAEVTRLVTEAFF
15 | . | TRBJ1-5 | . | TRBV6-2/TRBV6-3 | TGTGCCAGCAGTTTACGGGGGGACGGAAATCAGCCCCAGCATTTT | CASSLRGDGNQPQHF
16 | . | TRBJ2-1 | . | TRBV19 | TGTGCCAGTAGTATAGATTTAGCGAACTCCTACAATGAGCAGTTCTTC | CASSIDLANSYNEQFF
13 | . | TRBJ1-1 | . | TRBV6-5 | TGTGCCAGCACCTGGCGCACGAACACTGAAGCTTTCTTT | CASTWRTNTEAFF
14 | . | TRBJ2-3 | . | TRBV6-5 | TGTGCCAGCAGCCTCCCGGGTAGCACAGATACGCAGTATTTT | CASSLPGSTDTQYF
17 | . | TRBJ2-3 | . | TRBV5-8 | TGTGCCAGCAGCTCCACCGCATACCCGTTTAGCACAGATACGCAGTATTTT | CASSSTAYPFSTDTQYF
16 | . | TRBJ2-3 | . | TRBV7-6 | TGTGCCAGCAGCTTAGCGGCGGGTGGGGGCACAGATACGCAGTATTTT | CASSLAAGGGTDTQYF
15 | . | TRBJ2-5 | . | TRBV19 | TGTGCCAGTAGTTCCCCAGGGGCGGGCCGAGAGACCCAGTACTTC | CASSSPGAGRETQYF
12 | . | TRBJ1-1 | . | TRBV6-5 | TGTGCCAGCGGAAGGACTAACACTGAAGCTTTCTTT | CASGRTNTEAFF
13 | . | TRBJ1-4 | . | TRBV30 | TGTGCCTGGAGTGGAGACAGGAATGAAAAACTGTTTTTT | CAWSGDRNEKLFF
15 | . | TRBJ2-1 | . | TRBV27 | TGTGCCAGCAGTTTAATTTCGGGCCCAAATATGGGGAAGTTCTTC | CASSLISGPNMGKFF
15 | TRBD1 | TRBJ2-6 | . | TRBV5-6 | TGTGCCAGCAGCCAGACAGGGTCTGGGGCCAACGTCCTGACTTTC | CASSQTGSGANVLTF
13 | TRBD1 | TRBJ2-7 | . | TRBV6-5 | TGTGCCAGCAGTATGGGACAGAGCTACGAGCAGTACTTC | CASSMGQSYEQYF
18 | TRBD1 | TRBJ1-2 | . | TRBV7-8 | TGTGCCAGCAGCCCACGGGGGGGGGACAGCCCTAAACTGAGTGGCTACACCTTC | CASSPRGGDSPKLSGYTF
15 | . | TRBJ1-5 | . | TRBV7-2 | TGTGCCAGCAGCCCCAGGGATTTAGGGAATCAGCCCCAGCATTTT | CASSPRDLGNQPQHF
13 | . | TRBJ2-2 | . | TRBV5-4 | TGTGCCAGCAGCACGGGGTTGGGCGGGGAGCTGTTTTTT | CASSTGLGGELFF
14 | . | TRBJ2-7 | . | TRBV5-6 | TGTGCCAGCACCTCCCGGCTCCTGGGCTACGAGCAGTACTTC | CASTSRLLGYEQYF
14 | . | TRBJ2-3 | . | TRBV15 | TGTGCCACCAGCAGAGGGACTCGCACAGATACGCAGTATTTT | CATSRGTRTDTQYF